This T cell receptor beta chain was sequenced during a study of blood T cell repertoires in COVID-19 (dated by TCRdb to 2019 to 2021). For context, the study as a whole: Samples covering the acute and convalescent phases of COVID-19 were provided by collaborators in the United States, Italy and Spain. The prospective study material was composed of cDNA or gDNA derived from T cells, B-cell-depleted T cells, or PBMCs. Deeply sampled blood TCRbeta repertoires from subjects exposed to, actively infected with, or recovered from COVID-19 were included in the dataset. The repertoires were released in a freely available public database intended as a resource for research on the immune response to SARS-CoV-2. Samples were obtained from the ongoing ImmuneRACE study (first 160 participants) and from over 1,000 subjects provided by 6 global collaborators. The sample metadata nearly always contained a de-identified subject ID, COVID-19 status, age in years and sex. Where available, HLA class I and class II types were obtained from metadata supplied by the sample provider rather than from assay-based typing.

In Seattle, one collaborating source enrolled patients while the infection was active and tracked those patients longitudinally over the course of disease. Whole blood was collected in K2EDTA tubes by collaborating institutions according to the institutions' own protocols. For TCRbeta analysis, collaborators shipped samples as frozen whole blood, isolated PBMCs, or DNA extracted from either of those sample types. TCRbeta CDR3 regions were amplified from genomic DNA using the immunoSEQ Assay, a bias-controlled multiplex PCR. The original methods were these. Nucleated cell counts per sample were estimated from amplification of reference gene primers within the assay. To quantify the absolute abundance of each unique TCRbeta CDR3 rearrangement, sequence reads were collapsed and filtered. For each sample, productive Simpson clonality was calculated as the square root of Simpson's diversity index over productive rearrangements. As stored in TCRdb, this immuneACCESS dataset retains in-frame rearrangements with V and J assigned. A fraction of the clones does not appear; measured against another copy, unresolved V genes explain less than half of the discrepancy, and the remainder lacks a known reason. V, J and clone size were drawn from that table, and D and trimming were deduced from the DNA. Recorded for this sample are under 200,000 clones; roughly 85% of them occurred a single time. 5.4% of the sample rests with the top ten.

The germline ends are 7 bases apart after V is trimmed by 5 bases and J by 0 bases. From cysteine to phenylalanine, the CDR3 is 13 amino acids long. The sequence is cut down to CDR3 DNA, 39 bases in frame from base 1. Reading the germline V gene gives CDR1 ENHRY and CDR2 SYGVKD. Comments on this clone: Its antigen is unknown. No much larger clone is present one base from it, and per-base qualities are unavailable.

The investigation overall reported the following: The amount of clinical and demographic metadata varied by source and participant and was provided uncurated.

The sample taken for sequencing was peripheral blood. This sequence uses TRBV10-3 and TRBJ1-1; a weak D assignment points to TRBD1 (6 bases agree). The TCR comes from a woman aged 45-65 years with COVID-19, enrolled during active disease. In nucleotide form, the sequence is TGTGCCATCAGTCAGGGGATGAACACTGAAGCTTTCTTT. Its protein is CAISQGMNTEAFF.